Each of the 21 T cell receptor beta chains below was sequenced from the same sample in a study of T cells in Graves' hyperthyroidism and ophthalmopathy. Amplification targeted TCR beta CDR3 regions from RNA transcripts. First-round RT-PCR targeting the TCR CDR3 was performed with the HTBI primer set. TCRdb re-analysed the multiplex PCR reads in MiXCR, keeping a single row per CDR3 protein. The table includes some 620,000 distinct CDR3 sequences, roughly 17% detected once. Input material: blood. Every receptor here comes from a woman in her twenties or thirties with Graves' hyperthyroidism.

The genes are TRBV5-1 and TRBJ2-5; 16 bases match TRBD2. This CDR3 is 18 amino acids long. Germline lookup yields CDR1 SGHRS and CDR2 YFSETQ. The junction had 10 bases not matched to a gene; V was cut back by 3 bases and J by 5 bases. The DNA of the CDR3 is TGCGCCAGCAGCTGGGGGACTAGCGGGAGGGCCGGGGTGGAGACCCAGTACTTC. This encodes CASSWGTSGRAGVETQYF.

This clonotype was seen a few times. The rearrangement links TRBV6-2 or TRBV6-3 to TRBJ2-7, with 9 bases that match TRBD1. CDR3 length: 15 amino acids. V gave up 8 bases and J gave up 2 bases; unmatched junction bases: 10. Germline CDR1 and CDR2: MNHEY and SVGEGT. CDR3 residues: CASYSFRDRAYEQYF. CDR3 DNA sequence: TGTGCCAGCTACTCTTTCCGGGACAGGGCCTACGAGCAGTACTTC.

In this sample, this clonotype turned up a few times. The chain joins TRBV12-3 or TRBV12-4 to TRBJ2-7, with D perhaps being TRBD1 or TRBD2 (5 bases each). CDR3 size: 15 residues. V was pared by 3 bases and J by 2 bases, with 14 bases between. The CDR3: CASSFGGELTYEQYF. CDR3 coding DNA: TGTGCCAGCAGTTTTGGGGGAGAACTAACCTACGAGCAGTACTTC.

The chain combines TRBV25-1 with TRBJ1-5; possibly TRBD1 for D (6 bases). Trimming took off 4 bases at V and 3 bases at J, with 7 bases between the two ends. This CDR3 has 13 amino acids. CDR1 is MGHDK, CDR2 SYGVNS, per germline. The CDR3 is CASSGGHNQPQHF. For the CDR3, the DNA is TGTGCCAGCAGTGGGGGACACAATCAGCCCCAGCATTTT. The full variable domain, with the rest looked up from reference TRBV25-1 and TRBJ1-5, is EADIYQTPRYLVIGTGKKITLECSQTMGHDKMYWYQQDPGMELHLIHYSYGVNSTEKGDLSSESTVSRIRTEHFPLTLESARPSHTSQYLCASSGGHNQPQHFGDGTRLSIL.

This clonotype came up a few times. One junction end disagrees with the germline gene, perhaps due to a read error. The V gene is TRBV7-2, the J gene TRBJ2-1, with a weak D call TRBD2 (8 bases). CDR1 and CDR2 from the germline V gene are SGHTA and FQGNSA. The CDR3 is 19 amino acids. Written as DNA, the CDR3 is TGTGCCAGCAGCATAGCCAGGGGGACTAGGTCGGCATTAGACAATGAGCAGTTCTTC. Encoded protein: CASSIARGTRSALDNEQFF.

The rearrangement links TRBV4-3 to TRBJ2-3, with unresolved D. This CDR3 is 15 amino acids long. Trimming removed 0 bases at V and 2 bases at J, with 9 bases between. Germline V CDR1 and CDR2: LGHNA, YSLEER. The CDR3 DNA sequence: TGCGCCAGCAGCCAAGAAAAGGGTTACACAGATACGCAGTATTTT. It codes for CASSQEKGYTDTQYF.

The table lists this clonotype with a few counts. This chain links TRBV7-9 with TRBJ2-1; 13 positions agree with TRBD2. Germline loops: CDR1 SEHNR, CDR2 FQNEAQ (reference sequence). J gave up 0 bases and V 5 bases, and 13 bases lay outside the gene matches. This CDR3 has 20 residues. CDR3 nucleotides: TGTGCCAGCAGCCTTTACGGACTAGCGGGAGTAGGGTCCTCCTACAATGAGCAGTTCTTC. The encoded protein is CASSLYGLAGVGSSYNEQFF.

The table lists this clonotype with a few counts. V is TRBV18 and J is TRBJ1-4; D is ambiguous. The CDR3 length is 15 residues. Deletions cut 3 bases from V and 0 bases from J, with 8 bases between. Germline V gives CDR1 KGHSH, CDR2 LQKENI. CDR3 in amino acids: CASSPSKTTNEKLFF. The CDR3 nucleotides are TGTGCCAGCTCACCTTCAAAAACAACTAATGAAAAACTGTTTTTT.

This clonotype showed up many times. The V gene is TRBV30, the J gene TRBJ2-5; 7 bases map to TRBD1. Germline V lookup: CDR1 GTSNPN, CDR2 SVGIG (reference sequence). The CDR3 sequence is 13 residues long. With V trimmed by 0 bases and J by 9 bases, 7 bases remained unmatched. CDR3 sequence: CAWSVRQGVAQYF. CDR3 in DNA: TGTGCCTGGAGTGTGCGACAGGGAGTGGCCCAGTACTTC.

CDR3 sequence (DNA): TGTGCCAGCAGCTTTCAGGGTATTGGAAACACCATATATTTT. It translates to CASSFQGIGNTIYF. This chain uses TRBV5-6 with TRBJ1-3; a possible D gene is TRBD1 (5 bases). Looked up from germline, CDR1 is SGHDT and CDR2 is YYEEEE. The CDR3 spans 14 residues. Trimming cost V 2 bases and J 3 bases, with 9 bases left between them.

This clonotype appeared a few times. The V gene is TRBV10-2, the J gene TRBJ2-1; 10 bases agree with TRBD2. The germline V gene encodes CDR1 WSHSY and CDR2 SAAADI. The CDR3 covers 14 residues. V gave up 6 bases and J gave up 7 bases; unmatched junction bases: 6. The CDR3 sequence is CASRQSGRGNEQFF. The CDR3 DNA sequence: TGCGCCAGCAGGCAAAGCGGGAGGGGAAATGAGCAGTTCTTC.

This clonotype showed up many times. The rearrangement joins TRBV28 to TRBJ2-1; the D gene is possibly TRBD2 (6 bases). Trimming removed 5 bases at V and 4 bases at J, with 15 bases between. The CDR3 has 15 residues. Looked up from germline, CDR1 is MDHEN and CDR2 is SYDVKM. The CDR3 DNA reads TGTGCCAGCAGTCCGCTCCGGGACTTATACAATGAGCAGTTCTTC. It specifies CASSPLRDLYNEQFF.

This clonotype was detected many times. This chain connects TRBV28 to TRBJ2-7; TRBD2 matches 7 bases. CDR3 length: 13 amino acids. Per germline, CDR1 MDHEN and CDR2 SYDVKM. Trimming took 3 bases from V and 6 from J; bases not matched to a gene: 5. Here the CDR3 reads CASSFAGRLEQYF. The CDR3 DNA sequence: TGTGCCAGCAGTTTTGCCGGGAGGCTCGAGCAGTACTTC.

This chain links TRBV25-1 with TRBJ2-7; 9 bases are a match to TRBD2. The V gene's germline CDR1 is MGHDK and CDR2 SYGVNS. The junction had 15 bases not matched to a gene; V was cut back by 4 bases and J by 5 bases. The CDR3 runs 17 residues. CDR3 in DNA: TGTGCCAGCAGTGGAGATAGCGGGAGTATCCTAAGTGACGAGCAGTACTTC. Its protein product is CASSGDSGSILSDEQYF.

This clonotype was picked up many times. The chain is built from TRBV28 and TRBJ2-1; the match to TRBD2 covers 8 bases. J gave up 4 bases and V 2 bases, and 7 bases lay outside the gene matches. Germline V lookup: CDR1 MDHEN, CDR2 SYDVKM. The CDR3 contains 16 residues. The CDR3 here is CASSLVRLAGYNEQFF. DNA of the CDR3: TGTGCCAGCAGTTTAGTAAGGCTAGCGGGTTACAATGAGCAGTTCTTC.

This clonotype was observed a handful of times. The V and J genes are TRBV6-5 and TRBJ2-7, with D maybe TRBD2 (6 bases). With 1 base removed from V and 5 bases from J, the gap between germline ends came to 12 bases. The CDR3 loop spans 14 amino acids. Germline lookup yields CDR1 MNHEY and CDR2 SVGAGI. CDR3 loop: CASSYLGGLNEQYF. In DNA form, the CDR3 reads TGTGCCAGCAGTTACTTGGGGGGATTAAACGAGCAGTACTTC.

This clonotype occurred many times. V and J are TRBV12-3 or TRBV12-4 and TRBJ1-6; D call uncertain. V lost 2 bases and J lost 9, with 5 bases in between. The CDR3 is made up of 12 amino acids. The CDR3, as DNA: TGTGCCAGCAGTTTACCGGTTTCACCCCTCCACTTT. It yields the protein CASSLPVSPLHF.

Many counts were recorded for this clonotype. The chain employs TRBV28 and TRBJ2-2; weak D call: TRBD2 (6 bases). V was pared by 3 bases and J by 6 bases, with 8 bases between. There are 13 residues in the CDR3. Germline values: CDR1 MDHEN, CDR2 SYDVKM. The CDR3 DNA follows: TGTGCCAGCAGTTTCGGGGGATCCGGGGAGCTGTTTTTT. Its translation is CASSFGGSGELFF.

The sample holds many counts of this clonotype. This chain uses TRBV6-1 with TRBJ1-2; 7 bases match TRBD1. Germline CDR1 and CDR2: MNHNS and SASEGT. This CDR3 contains 15 residues. The V segment lost 0 bases and the J segment 0 bases; nucleotides outside the gene matches: 1. CDR3 sequence reads: CASSEATGSNYGYTF. The CDR3 DNA reads TGTGCCAGCAGTGAAGCGACAGGGTCTAACTATGGCTACACCTTC.

This clonotype turned up a few times. This chain joins TRBV29-1 and TRBJ1-2; 10 positions match TRBD1. The trim removed 3 bases at V and 7 bases at J, leaving 14 bases unmatched. Germline V gene data show CDR1 as SQVTM and CDR2 as ANQGSEA. The CDR3 is 16 residues long. The DNA for the CDR3 is TGCAGCGTTGATTTGGTGACAGGGGGCGTGGGAGGTGGCTACACCTTC. Translation: CSVDLVTGGVGGGYTF. The whole variable domain, remainder taken from reference TRBV29-1 and TRBJ1-2, is SAVISQKPSRDICQRGTSLTIQCQVDSQVTMMFWYRQQPGQSLTLIATANQGSEATYESGFVIDKFPISRPNLTFSTLTVSNMSPEDSSIYLCSVDLVTGGVGGGYTFGSGTRLTVV.

V usage is TRBV11-2 and J usage is TRBJ2-1, with 7 bases fitting TRBD2. Losses at the gene ends were 3 bases for V and 7 bases for J; bases not matched to a gene: 15. The CDR3 runs to 17 residues. From germline, CDR1 is SGHAT and CDR2 FQNNGV. CDR3 sequence: CASSFGFGLGGGNEQFF. CDR3 nucleotide sequence: TGTGCCAGCAGCTTTGGCTTCGGACTAGGCGGCGGGAATGAGCAGTTCTTC.